The 19 T cell receptor beta chains in this list originate from one sample, sequenced in a study of T cells in localized non-small cell lung cancer. Produced via immunoSEQ multiplex PCR; TCRdb's table is partial and in-frame only. The sample comprises approximately 72,000 clones, just under 85% of which are singletons, and roughly 13% rests with the top ten. The sample was peripheral blood, taken before any cancer treatment. These receptor sequences come from a female donor older than 55 with stage I lung adenocarcinoma.

The chain has TRBV19 and TRBJ1-1, with 8 bases identical to TRBD1. CDR3 length: 13 amino acids. Germline assignment: CDR1 LNHDA and CDR2 SQIVND (reference sequence). V lost 6 bases and J lost 5; bases outside the gene matches: 5. DNA for the CDR3: TGTGCCAGTAGCCAGGGGGCAAGGACTGAAGCTTTCTTT. Protein: CASSQGARTEAFF.

This chain uses TRBV5-8 with TRBJ2-2, with TRBD2 identical over 8 bases. V lost 1 base to trimming and J lost 2 bases; unmatched junction nucleotides: 7. Germline V gene sequence: CDR1 SGHTS, CDR2 YDEGEE. This CDR3 comprises 17 residues. The CDR3 loop reads CASSLTFSGGNTGELFF. CDR3 bases: TGTGCCAGCAGCTTGACATTCAGCGGGGGCAACACCGGGGAGCTGTTTTTT.

The V gene is TRBV2, the J gene TRBJ1-1, with D unclear. The CDR3 is made up of 14 amino acids. Germline V gene lookup returns CDR1 SNHLY and CDR2 FYNNEI. Trimming cost V 4 bases and J 0 bases, with 9 bases left between them. CDR3 in amino acids: CASSGMAVNTEAFF. As DNA, the CDR3 is TGTGCCAGCAGTGGTATGGCGGTGAACACTGAAGCTTTCTTT.

The V and J genes are TRBV7-9 and TRBJ1-5; D remains unclear. V was trimmed by 5 bases and J by 7 bases, leaving 9 bases between them. The germline CDR1 and CDR2 sequences are SEHNR and FQNEAQ (reference sequence). The length of the CDR3 is 12 residues. CDR3 nucleotides: TGTGCCAGCAGCATAGGGTTCCAGCCCCAGCATTTT. This encodes CASSIGFQPQHF.

The chain combines TRBV4-1 with TRBJ2-3, with D unresolved. This CDR3 contains 17 residues. Trimming pared 0 bases from V and 0 bases from J, leaving 13 bases between. In germline, CDR1 is MGHRA, CDR2 YSYEKL. This chain's CDR3 is CASSQDRPRPSTDTQYF. The DNA for the CDR3 is TGCGCCAGCAGCCAAGATAGACCAAGACCTAGCACAGATACGCAGTATTTT.

The genes are TRBV6-5 and TRBJ1-5; D not certain. Trimming cost V 5 bases and J 1 base, with 12 bases left between them. Germline-derived CDR1 and CDR2 are MNHEY and SVGAGI. The CDR3 runs to 15 residues. The DNA of the CDR3 is TGTGCCAGCAGTAGAGGGCTTGCGAGCAATCAGCCCCAGCATTTT. Protein sequence: CASSRGLASNQPQHF.

The rearrangement uses TRBV5-5 and TRBJ2-7; a possible D gene is TRBD1 (5 bases). The CDR3 is 15 residues long. The germline V gene has CDR1 SGHKS and CDR2 YYEKEE (reference sequence). Trimming took off 0 bases at V and 4 bases at J, with 14 bases between the two ends. The CDR3, as DNA: TGTGCCAGCAGCTTGGCCCAGGGAAAAGTTTACGAGCAGTACTTC. This gives the protein CASSLAQGKVYEQYF.

This clone occurred a few times. The V and J genes are TRBV10-3 and TRBJ2-4; 9 bases match TRBD1. The germline V gene encodes CDR1 ENHRY and CDR2 SYGVKD. The V and J ends lost 5 bases and 5 bases, in that order; junction bases with no gene match: 7. The CDR3 is 15 residues long. The CDR3 is CAISNPTGGENIQYF. In DNA form, the CDR3 reads TGTGCCATCAGTAACCCGACAGGGGGGGAAAACATTCAGTACTTC.

V is TRBV19 and J is TRBJ2-5, with D perhaps matching TRBD2 (6 bases). There are 14 residues in the CDR3. Trimming removed 6 bases at V and 2 bases at J, with 13 bases between. The germline CDR1 and CDR2 sequences are LNHDA and SQIVND (reference sequence). DNA of the CDR3: TGTGCCAGTAGCTTAGGACTACTACAAGAGACCCAGTACTTC. It codes for CASSLGLLQETQYF.

J is TRBJ1-1 and V is TRBV7-2; 7 bases are a match to TRBD1. CDR3 length: 12 residues. Trimming took 4 bases from V and 7 from J; bases not matched to a gene: 3. From germline, CDR1 is SGHTA and CDR2 FQGNSA. The CDR3 nucleotides are TGTGCCAGCAGCTCACAGGGGTTTGAAGCTTTCTTT. Translation gives CASSSQGFEAFF.

The chain joins TRBV7-2 to TRBJ1-3; the D is unclear. The V and J ends lost 4 bases and 0 bases respectively, with 7 bases between them. In germline, CDR1 is SGHTA, CDR2 FQGNSA. CDR3 length: 14 amino acids. The CDR3 here is CASSSPPSGNTIYF. The CDR3 DNA sequence: TGTGCCAGCAGCTCCCCCCCCTCTGGAAACACCATATATTTT.

This clone occurred once. This sequence joins TRBV27 and TRBJ2-5, with 8 bases matching TRBD1. The assigned J gene may be wrong: the sequence end matches TRBJ2-7 better. Germline V gives CDR1 MNHEY, CDR2 SMNVEV (reference sequence). This CDR3 is 16 amino acids long. CDR3 amino acids: CASSKGQGLASYEQYF. The DNA of the CDR3 is TGTGCCAGCAGTAAAGGACAGGGCCTAGCCTCCTACGAGCAGTACTTC.

J is TRBJ1-1 and V is TRBV9, with 8 bases identical to TRBD1. This CDR3 contains 15 residues. The trim removed 4 bases at V and 5 bases at J, leaving 10 bases unmatched. The germline CDR1 and CDR2 sequences are SGDLS and YYNGEE. CDR3 loop: CASSPRTGLGTEAFF. In nucleotides, the CDR3 is TGTGCCAGCAGCCCTAGGACAGGGCTGGGAACTGAAGCTTTCTTT.

This chain connects TRBV30 to TRBJ2-3; D is unclear. The germline gives CDR1 GTSNPN, CDR2 SVGIG (reference sequence). V was pared by 0 bases and J by 8 bases, with 6 bases between. The CDR3 length is 11 residues. The CDR3 is CAWSVLVTQYF. The CDR3 DNA sequence: TGTGCCTGGAGTGTACTGGTTACGCAGTATTTT.

The chain's CDR3 is CASSEGTQNTGELFF. CDR3 nucleotide sequence: TGCGCCAGCAGTGAAGGGACGCAGAACACCGGGGAGCTGTTTTTT. The chain carries TRBV10-2 and TRBJ2-2; perhaps D is TRBD1 or TRBD2 (5 bases each). The V gene's germline CDR1 is WSHSY and CDR2 SAAADI. The CDR3 contains 15 residues. V dropped 3 bases and J dropped 1 base, with 9 bases sitting between them.

This chain uses TRBV9 with TRBJ2-2; D ambiguous. CDR3 size: 14 residues. V lost 0 bases and J lost 5, with 8 bases in between. Germline V gene sequence: CDR1 SGDLS, CDR2 YYNGEE. DNA of the CDR3: TGTGCCAGCAGCGTAGTTTCGCGGACCGGGGAGCTGTTTTTT. Protein product: CASSVVSRTGELFF.

This chain links TRBV7-8 with TRBJ2-1, with 10 bases matching TRBD2. CDR1 is SGHVS, CDR2 FQNEAQ, per germline. V lost 5 bases to trimming and J lost 0 bases; unmatched junction nucleotides: 7. This CDR3 spans 17 amino acids. The CDR3 DNA reads TGTGCCAGCAGCCCAGGACTAGCGGTTAGCTCCTACAATGAGCAGTTCTTC. Its translation is CASSPGLAVSSYNEQFF.

The gene calls are TRBV7-9 and TRBJ1-1; D possibly corresponds to TRBD1 (5 bases). The CDR3 totals 16 residues. Germline loops: CDR1 SEHNR, CDR2 FQNEAQ (reference sequence). The germline V and J ends were trimmed by 4 bases and 3 bases, with 18 bases remaining between them. The chain's CDR3 is CASSSSGRKRDTEAFF. For the CDR3, the DNA is TGTGCCAGCAGCTCCTCGGGACGGAAACGGGACACTGAAGCTTTCTTT.

The V call is TRBV6-5, the J call TRBJ1-1; no firm D call. The CDR3 runs to 15 residues. CDR1 is MNHEY and CDR2 is SVGAGI in the germline V gene. V was clipped by 3 bases and J by 0 bases, with 11 bases between them. CDR3 region: CASSYLPAMNTEAFF. CDR3 in DNA: TGTGCCAGCAGTTATCTCCCCGCGATGAACACTGAAGCTTTCTTT.